This T cell receptor beta chain was recovered during a study of T cells after yellow fever vaccination (dated by TCRdb to the late 2010s). Regarding the complete study: The SMART-Seq v4 Ultra Low Input RNA kit was used to prepare libraries from fractions with low cell numbers. To follow T-cell clones before and after primary and booster YFV17D yellow fever vaccination, bulk TCR alpha and beta repertoires were sequenced over time. Two healthy male donors made up the cohort, one aged 18 to 29 years and the other aged 30 to 40 years. Blood was drawn at multiple timepoints before and after primary and secondary immunization, with bulk PBMC replicates and cell subsets isolated.

The intended sense of this specimen's treatment or condition label: live attenuated yellow fever vaccine strain. At each blood-draw timepoint, two biological replicates of bulk PBMCs were obtained. A standard Ficoll-Paque protocol was used to isolate PBMCs from peripheral blood. TriZol was used to extract RNA from bulk PBMCs, from CD4 and CD8 fractions, and from dextramer-positive and dextramer-negative fractions. Synthesis of TCR cDNA relied on 5'RACE template switching, a step that introduced a universal primer site along with unique molecular identifiers. Priming for cDNA synthesis came from both the TCR alpha and TCR beta constant segments. Library amplification used two PCR steps, and the second PCR step added sample barcodes and sequencing adapters. Sequencing of libraries was performed on Illumina HiSeq 2500 (2x100 bp) or NovaSeq (2x150 bp). The authors' pipeline ran thus. MIGEC was used to demultiplex reads and collapse the reads into UMI consensus sequences, and MiXCR was used for V(D)J alignment. Vaccine-responding clonotypes were identified with edgeR using replicate PBMC samples, with FDR below 0.01 and a log2 fold change above 5 up to day 15 being required. Each bulk clonotype was labeled CD4 or CD8 based on which sequenced repertoire, CD4 or CD8, contained the clonotype at higher abundance. TCRdb trimmed the raw reads at Q25, called clones with MiXCR and kept productive beta chains. Here each entry gathers all rows of one CDR3 protein and keeps the most common genes and DNA. The V and J calls and clone size are TCRdb's, not the authors'. The sample yields roughly 500,000 distinct CDR3 sequences; 15% to 20% were counted once. The ten largest make up roughly an eighth of the sample.

Trimming removed 5 bases from V and 6 bases from J, leaving 5 bases between the germline ends. The CDR3 spans 11 residues, from the cysteine through the phenylalanine. The retained sequence is limited to the CDR3, 33 bases, with the frame set at the first base. Points on this clonotype: Its antigen is still unknown. No base qualities exist here, and no much larger clone lies one base off it.

Overall study outcomes, separate from this receptor: Computational filtering was required because FACS-sorted repertoires could contain abundant contaminating clonotypes from the bulk population. Compared with the primary T-cell response, the secondary T-cell response was faster but weaker, reaching its peak on day 5 rather than on day 15. After the booster, most of the clones that had expanded following primary vaccination were detected again (around 97% of CD4 and around 88% of CD8), which suggests that memory was broadly maintained. A small fraction of clonotypes showed up in both the CD4 and CD8 compartments, probably as a result of convergent recombination. Because only a couple of donors were included in the study, the extent to which the findings can be generalized is limited.

This sequence originates from a man aged 30-40 years who received the YFV17D yellow fever vaccine. Recombination connected TRBV12-3 or TRBV12-4 to TRBJ2-4, with the D gene uncertain. Material: PBMCs, obtained 15 days after the yellow fever booster vaccination. Here the CDR3 is given as CASSLRNIQYF. At the DNA level, the sequence is TGTGCCAGCAGTCTCCGAAACATTCAGTACTTC.